A single sample gave rise to the 26 T cell receptor beta chains below, sequenced in a study of read filtering for tumor transcriptome and immune sequencing. From roughly 400 ng of RNA, a library with molecular barcoded alpha/delta and beta/gamma adaptors was made. TCRdb independently ran MiXCR on the reads; one entry per CDR3 protein. Of approximately 60,000 distinct CDR3 sequences listed, approximately 22% were seen once; the top ten hold 17%. Sequenced material: a population of CD138-negative cells sorted from bone marrow. Every receptor here comes from a donor aged 40 or older with multiple myeloma.

Ten or more counts support this clonotype. This chain joins TRBV5-1 and TRBJ1-1, with D possibly matching TRBD1 (6 bases). Germline CDR1 and CDR2: SGHRS and YFSETQ. V was pared by 3 bases and J by 1 base, with 13 bases between. The CDR3 contains 15 residues. In DNA form, the CDR3 reads TGCGCCAGCAGCTACAGGGACTTCGCGAACACTGAAGCTTTCTTT. This codes for CASSYRDFANTEAFF.

To note about this clonotype: Since a much larger clone is just one base distant, this may be a read error. The rearrangement joins TRBV6-1 to TRBJ1-1, with 10 bases that match TRBD1. In germline, CDR1 is MNHNS, CDR2 SASEGT. The CDR3 is made up of 16 amino acids. V trimming: 8 bases; J trimming: 1 base; junction bases outside the gene matches: 10. CDR3 nucleotide sequence: TGTGCCAGCGGTTCGGACAGGGGGATAGCGAACACTGAAGCTTTCTTT. Translating it yields CASGSDRGIANTEAFF.

This clonotype was seen repeatedly, ten times or more. V usage is TRBV21-1 and J usage is TRBJ2-5. TRBV21-1 is a listed pseudogene. This CDR3 region has 11 residues. The CDR3 sequence: CASRMRETQYF. DNA for the CDR3: TGTGCCAGCCGAATGAGGGAGACCCAGTACTTC.

This clonotype was seen repeatedly, ten times or more. The chain employs TRBV19 and TRBJ1-6, with unresolved D. Trimming pared 6 bases from V and 7 bases from J, leaving 16 bases between. Per germline, CDR1 LNHDA and CDR2 SQIVND (reference sequence). CDR3 length equals 15 residues. CDR3 sequence: CASRSLGRRNSPLHF. The CDR3 nucleotides are TGTGCCAGTAGGAGCTTGGGCAGGCGCAATTCACCCCTCCACTTT.

V usage is TRBV7-9 and J usage is TRBJ2-5; 10 bases line up with TRBD2. In germline, CDR1 is SEHNR, CDR2 FQNEAQ (reference sequence). This CDR3 region has 17 residues. Unmatched junction bases numbered 11, after V lost 4 bases and J lost 3 bases. CDR3 sequence: CASSSTRLAGDEETQYF. The CDR3 nucleotides read TGTGCCAGCAGCTCCACGAGACTAGCGGGTGACGAAGAGACCCAGTACTTC.

This clonotype was seen repeatedly, ten times or more. This rearrangement joins TRBV29-1 to TRBJ2-1; 10 positions match TRBD2. The CDR3 totals 13 residues. With 5 bases clipped from V and 6 bases from J, the junction kept 4 bases outside the gene matches. The V gene's germline CDR1 is SQVTM and CDR2 ANQGSEA. The CDR3 DNA sequence: TGCAGCGTTCTGAGCGGGGGGGCCAATGAGCAGTTCTTC. Residues: CSVLSGGANEQFF.

There are many counts of this clonotype. The chain couples TRBV25-1 to TRBJ2-2, with a possible D match to TRBD1 (6 bases). V was pared by 6 bases and J by 5 bases, with 19 bases between. Germline V CDR1 and CDR2: MGHDK, SYGVNS. The length of the CDR3 is 16 residues. The CDR3 DNA follows: TGTGCCAGCAGCCGACAGGACGGTCAGCAAACCGGGGAGCTGTTTTTT. Its protein product is CASSRQDGQQTGELFF.

The rearrangement links TRBV2 to TRBJ1-5; TRBD1 aligns across 11 bases. Per the germline V gene, CDR1 is SNHLY and CDR2 is FYNNEI. The CDR3 runs 15 residues. V was pared by 7 bases and J by 0 bases, with 2 bases of the junction left unmatched. As DNA, the CDR3 is TGTGCCAGCACGGGACAGGGGGTTAGCAATCAGCCCCAGCATTTT. Translation: CASTGQGVSNQPQHF.

This clonotype was seen repeatedly, ten times or more. The rearrangement joins TRBV3-1 to TRBJ1-5, with D perhaps TRBD1 (5 bases). In germline, CDR1 is LGHDT, CDR2 YNNKEL (reference sequence). The CDR3 is 14 amino acids. Trimming left V 4 bases short and J 7 bases short, with 14 bases between. CDR3 nucleotides: TGTGCCAGCAGCCGCTCGGGGGGTTTCCAGCCCCAGCATTTT. It yields the protein CASSRSGGFQPQHF.

This clonotype was detected only a few times. The rearrangement links TRBV28 to TRBJ1-5, with D possibly matching TRBD1 (5 bases). Germline V gene sequence: CDR1 MDHEN, CDR2 SYDVKM. The CDR3 sequence is 14 residues long. Trimming pared 4 bases from V and 4 bases from J, leaving 11 bases between. The CDR3 bases are TGTGCCAGCAGTTCGCCAGGGTCGAATCAGCCCCAGCATTTT. Translation: CASSSPGSNQPQHF.

This clonotype occurred many times. The rearrangement links TRBV11-2 to TRBJ2-7, with unresolved D. The CDR3 contains 12 residues. V shed 1 base and J shed 7 bases, with 8 bases lying between them. Germline CDR1 reads SGHAT; CDR2 reads FQNNGV. In nucleotides, the CDR3 is TGTGCCAGCAGCTTAGTGTCGCGTGAGCAGTACTTC. Its protein is CASSLVSREQYF.

This sequence joins TRBV19 and TRBJ2-5, with 9 bases matching TRBD1. The CDR3 covers 13 residues. Per the germline V gene, CDR1 is LNHDA and CDR2 is SQIVND (reference sequence). In nucleotides, the CDR3 is TGTCCTAACAGGGGGCAGGGAGTGGAGACCCAGTACTTC. Protein sequence: CPNRGQGVETQYF.

To note about this clonotype: A read error is possible here, since a much larger clone lies one base away. The CDR3 end shows no conserved phenylalanine or tryptophan, and so a read error is likely. This chain links TRBV20-1 with TRBJ2-7, with D hard to call. Trimming pared 2 bases from V and 6 bases from J, leaving 17 bases between. This CDR3 is built from 14 residues. Germline lookup yields CDR1 DFQATT and CDR2 SNEGSKA (reference sequence). The CDR3 DNA is TGCAGTGCTAGAAATGGAAGGCGGCCCGGCGAGCAGTACTCC. Translation: CSARNGRRPGEQYS.

The V call is TRBV28, the J call TRBJ1-5, with a possible D match to TRBD1 (5 bases). V lost 5 bases and J 0 bases, leaving 17 bases between the germline ends. In germline, CDR1 is MDHEN, CDR2 SYDVKM. This CDR3 region has 17 residues. CDR3: CASSTPRRGNSNQPQHF. The CDR3, as DNA: TGTGCCAGCAGTACACCGCGTCGGGGCAATAGCAATCAGCCCCAGCATTTT.

This clonotype was counted a few times. This chain uses TRBV19 with TRBJ2-7; either TRBD1 or TRBD2 may supply D (5 bases each). CDR1 LNHDA and CDR2 SQIVND come from the germline V gene (reference sequence). This CDR3 contains 13 residues. Trimming left V 6 bases short and J 3 bases short, with 12 bases between. CDR3 sequence (DNA): TGTGCCAGTAGCGCCGAGGGGAACTACGAGCAGTACTTC. It encodes CASSAEGNYEQYF. Based on the CDR3 plus reference TRBV19 and TRBJ2-7, the full variable domain is DGGITQSPKYLFRKEGQNVTLSCEQNLNHDAMYWYRQDPGQGLRLIYYSQIVNDFQKGDIAEGYSVSREKKESFPLTVTSAQKNPTAFYLCASSAEGNYEQYFGPGTRLTVT.

This clonotype showed up many times. The genes are TRBV10-3 and TRBJ2-7; 7 positions agree with TRBD2. The CDR3 is 16 amino acids. Unmatched junction bases numbered 7, after V lost 2 bases and J lost 0 bases. Germline V gene data show CDR1 as ENHRY and CDR2 as SYGVKD. The DNA for the CDR3 is TGTGCCATCAGTGAGATTCAGCGGGGCCTCTCCTACGAGCAGTACTTC. This codes for CAISEIQRGLSYEQYF.

Concerning this clonotype itself: This may be a read error, as it is one base from a much larger clone. V usage is TRBV28 and J usage is TRBJ1-2; D not certain. Germline values: CDR1 MDHEN, CDR2 SYDVKM. V gave up 2 bases and J gave up 6 bases, with 10 bases separating them. The CDR3 contains 13 residues. CDR3 nucleotides: TGTGCCAGCAGTTTAGTGGGAGAGGATGGCTACACCTTC. It is translated as CASSLVGEDGYTF.

This clonotype was observed a few times. The J gene is TRBJ2-2, the V gene TRBV7-9; D not certain. Per germline, CDR1 SEHNR and CDR2 FQNEAQ (reference sequence). The V end was cut by 5 bases, the J end by 0 bases, with 13 bases between. The CDR3 loop spans 16 amino acids. The CDR3 DNA sequence: TGTGCCAGCAGCGGCACGGTACCCGCGAACACCGGGGAGCTGTTTTTT. Protein product: CASSGTVPANTGELFF. Variable domain in full (rest from reference TRBV7-9 and TRBJ2-2): DTGVSQNPRHKITKRGQNVTFRCDPISEHNRLYWYRQTLGQGPEFLTYFQNEAQLEKSRLLSDRFSAERPKGSFSTLEIQRTEQGDSAMYLCASSGTVPANTGELFFGEGSRLTVL.

In the case of this clonotype: The CDR3 end shows no conserved phenylalanine or tryptophan, and so a read error is likely. The rearrangement links TRBV4-1 to TRBJ1-5; D unclear. The length of the CDR3 is 16 residues. CDR1 MGHRA and CDR2 YSYEKL come from the germline V gene. V dropped 1 base and J dropped 7 bases, with 17 bases sitting between them. CDR3 nucleotides: TGCGCCAGCAGCCAAGCCCAAGCTATTATAGGCCAGCCCCAGCATTCT. Translated, it gives CASSQAQAIIGQPQHS.

This clonotype was seen repeatedly, ten times or more. The rearrangement uses TRBV29-1 and TRBJ2-3; 9 bases align to TRBD1. Germline lookup yields CDR1 SQVTM and CDR2 ANQGSEA. V was clipped by 7 bases and J by 4 bases; unmatched bases: 9. This CDR3 spans 14 amino acids. DNA for the CDR3: TGCAGCGCTGCGGACAGGGGAAGTTCAGATACGCAGTATTTT. Translating gives CSAADRGSSDTQYF.

The genes are TRBV28 and TRBJ2-5, with 10 bases aligning to TRBD1. CDR3 size: 15 residues. V trimming: 6 bases; J trimming: 3 bases; junction bases outside the gene matches: 7. Germline lookup yields CDR1 MDHEN and CDR2 SYDVKM. The CDR3 sequence is CASSLAGTGEETQYF. CDR3 nucleotides: TGTGCCAGCAGCCTCGCCGGGACAGGGGAAGAGACCCAGTACTTC.

This clonotype was recorded many times. This chain connects TRBV20-1 to TRBJ1-5; no clear D. V was cut by 1 base and J by 4 bases, with 8 bases left in between. The germline V gene encodes CDR1 DFQATT and CDR2 SNEGSKA (reference sequence). The CDR3 is made up of 13 amino acids. CDR3: CSARGHPNQPQHF. Written as DNA, the CDR3 is TGCAGTGCTAGAGGACATCCAAATCAGCCCCAGCATTTT.

Comment on this clonotype: This sequence may be a read error, since a much larger clone differs from it by one base. V and J are TRBV28 and TRBJ2-7, with D perhaps matching TRBD1 (5 bases). In germline, CDR1 is MDHEN, CDR2 SYDVKM. CDR3 size: 14 residues. The CDR3 spells CTSREGWRDSEQYF. Here the CDR3 DNA reads TGTACCAGCAGAGAAGGGTGGCGTGACAGCGAGCAGTACTTC.

This clonotype was observed many times. The chain is built from TRBV25-1 and TRBJ2-7, with 8 bases matching TRBD2. CDR1 and CDR2 from the germline V gene are MGHDK and SYGVNS. V lost 4 bases and J lost 1; bases outside the gene matches: 3. There are 14 residues in the CDR3. This CDR3 is CASSVAGFSYEQYF. The CDR3 DNA reads TGTGCCAGCAGTGTAGCGGGATTTTCCTACGAGCAGTACTTC.

This clonotype was detected a few times. This chain uses TRBV30 with TRBJ2-5; D remains unclear. This CDR3 is built from 13 residues. V was pared by 6 bases and J by 2 bases, with 13 bases between. Germline CDR1 GTSNPN, CDR2 SVGIG (reference sequence). The CDR3 sequence is CACQNGRQETQYF. CDR3 DNA sequence: TGTGCCTGTCAAAACGGCCGTCAAGAGACCCAGTACTTC. Combining the CDR3 with reference TRBV30 and TRBJ2-5 gives the whole variable domain SQTIHQWPATLVQPVGSPLSLECTVEGTSNPNLYWYRQAAGRGLQLLFYSVGIGQISSEVPQNLSASRPQDRQFILSSKKLLLSDSGFYLCACQNGRQETQYFGPGTRLLVL.

This clonotype appeared many times. The chain carries TRBV7-3 and TRBJ2-3, with a weak D call TRBD2 (7 bases). The V gene lost 3 bases and the J gene lost 3 bases, with 16 bases spanning the gap. The CDR3 runs 16 residues. Germline V gene sequence: CDR1 SGHTA, CDR2 FQGTGA. CDR3 residues: CASSLGRGGDTDTQYF. CDR3 in DNA: TGTGCCAGCAGCTTGGGCCGAGGGGGGGATACAGATACGCAGTATTTT.